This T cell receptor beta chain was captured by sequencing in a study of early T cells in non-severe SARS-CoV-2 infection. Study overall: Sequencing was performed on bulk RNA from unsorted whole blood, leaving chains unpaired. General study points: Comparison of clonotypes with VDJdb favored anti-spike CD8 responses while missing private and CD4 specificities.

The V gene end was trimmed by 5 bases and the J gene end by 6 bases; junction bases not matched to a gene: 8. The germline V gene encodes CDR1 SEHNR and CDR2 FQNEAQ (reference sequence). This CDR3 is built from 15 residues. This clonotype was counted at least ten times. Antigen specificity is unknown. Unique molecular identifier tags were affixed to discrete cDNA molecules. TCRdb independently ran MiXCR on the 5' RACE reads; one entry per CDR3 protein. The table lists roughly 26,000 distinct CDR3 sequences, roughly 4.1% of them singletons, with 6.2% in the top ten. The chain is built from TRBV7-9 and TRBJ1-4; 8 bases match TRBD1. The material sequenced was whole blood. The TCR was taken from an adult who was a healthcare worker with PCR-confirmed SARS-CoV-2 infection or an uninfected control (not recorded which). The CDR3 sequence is CASSLTGALDEKLFF. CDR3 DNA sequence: TGTGCCAGCAGCCTGACAGGGGCTCTTGATGAAAAACTGTTTTTT.